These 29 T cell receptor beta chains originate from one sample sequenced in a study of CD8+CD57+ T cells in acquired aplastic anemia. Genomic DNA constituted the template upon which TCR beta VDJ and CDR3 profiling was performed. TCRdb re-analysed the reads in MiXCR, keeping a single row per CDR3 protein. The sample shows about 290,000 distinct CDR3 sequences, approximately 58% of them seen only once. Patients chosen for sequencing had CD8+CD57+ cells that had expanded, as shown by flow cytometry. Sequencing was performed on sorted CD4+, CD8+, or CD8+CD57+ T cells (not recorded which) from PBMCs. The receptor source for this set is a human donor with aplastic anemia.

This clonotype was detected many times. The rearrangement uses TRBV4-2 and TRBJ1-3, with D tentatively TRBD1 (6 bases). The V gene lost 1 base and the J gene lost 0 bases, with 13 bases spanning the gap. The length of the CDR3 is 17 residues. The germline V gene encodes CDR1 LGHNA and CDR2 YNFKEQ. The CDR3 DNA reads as TGTGCCAGCAGCCAAGCCTGGGACACGAGCTCTGGAAACACCATATATTTT. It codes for CASSQAWDTSSGNTIYF.

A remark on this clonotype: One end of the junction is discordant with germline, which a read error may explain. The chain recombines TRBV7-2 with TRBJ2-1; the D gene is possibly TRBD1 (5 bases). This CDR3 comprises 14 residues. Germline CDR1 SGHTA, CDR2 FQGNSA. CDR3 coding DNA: TGTGCCAGCAGCACCACCAGGGATGAGGCTGAGCATTTCTTC. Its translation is CASSTTRDEAEHFF.

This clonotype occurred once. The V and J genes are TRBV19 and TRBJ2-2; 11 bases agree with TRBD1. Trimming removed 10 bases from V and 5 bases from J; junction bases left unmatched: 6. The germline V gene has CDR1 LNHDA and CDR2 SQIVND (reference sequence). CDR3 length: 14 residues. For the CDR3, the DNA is TGTGCCACGGACAGGGGGCAAGAGACCGGGGAGCTGTTTTTT. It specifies CATDRGQETGELFF.

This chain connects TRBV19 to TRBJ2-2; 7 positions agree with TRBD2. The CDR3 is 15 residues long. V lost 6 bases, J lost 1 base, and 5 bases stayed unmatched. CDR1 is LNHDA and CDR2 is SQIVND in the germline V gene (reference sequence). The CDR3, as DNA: TGTGCCAGTAGAAGGCAGCGGGGGAACACCGGGGAGCTGTTTTTT. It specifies CASRRQRGNTGELFF.

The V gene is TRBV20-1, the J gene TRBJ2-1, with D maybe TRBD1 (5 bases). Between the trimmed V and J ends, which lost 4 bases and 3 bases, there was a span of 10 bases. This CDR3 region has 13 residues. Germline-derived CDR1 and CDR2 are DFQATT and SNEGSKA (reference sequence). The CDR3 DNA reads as TGCAGTGCTAAGTCGACAGACTACAATGAGCAGTTCTTC. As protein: CSAKSTDYNEQFF.

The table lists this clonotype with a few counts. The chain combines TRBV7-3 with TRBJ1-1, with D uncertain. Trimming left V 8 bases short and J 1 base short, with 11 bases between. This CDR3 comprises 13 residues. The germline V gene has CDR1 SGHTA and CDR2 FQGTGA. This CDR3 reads CASGRQANTEAFF. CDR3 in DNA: TGTGCCAGCGGGAGACAAGCGAACACTGAAGCTTTCTTT.

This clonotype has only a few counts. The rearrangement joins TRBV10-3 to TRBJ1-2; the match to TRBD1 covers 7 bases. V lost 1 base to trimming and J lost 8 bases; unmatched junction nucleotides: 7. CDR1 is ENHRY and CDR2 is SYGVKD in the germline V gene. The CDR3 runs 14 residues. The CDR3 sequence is CAISEFKGAGGYTF. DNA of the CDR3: TGTGCCATCAGTGAGTTTAAGGGGGCCGGCGGCTACACCTTC.

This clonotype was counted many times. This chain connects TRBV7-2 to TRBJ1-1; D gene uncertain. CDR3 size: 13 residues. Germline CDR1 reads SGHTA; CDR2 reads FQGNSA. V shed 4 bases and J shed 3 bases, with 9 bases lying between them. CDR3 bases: TGTGCCAGCAGCTGGGGTCTCGACACTGAAGCTTTCTTT. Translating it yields CASSWGLDTEAFF.

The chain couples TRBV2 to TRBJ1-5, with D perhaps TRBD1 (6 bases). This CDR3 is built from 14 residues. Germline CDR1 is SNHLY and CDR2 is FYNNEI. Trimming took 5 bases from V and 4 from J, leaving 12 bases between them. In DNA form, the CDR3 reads TGTGCCAGCAGTTATGGACAGTTAAATCAGCCCCAGCATTTT. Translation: CASSYGQLNQPQHF.

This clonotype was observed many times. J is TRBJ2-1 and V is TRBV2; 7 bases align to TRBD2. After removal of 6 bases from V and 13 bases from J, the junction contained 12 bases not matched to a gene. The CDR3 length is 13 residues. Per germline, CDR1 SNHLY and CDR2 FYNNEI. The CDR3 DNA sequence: TGTGCCAGCAGAGCTCCTGACCGGGACTACCAGTTCTTC. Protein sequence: CASRAPDRDYQFF.

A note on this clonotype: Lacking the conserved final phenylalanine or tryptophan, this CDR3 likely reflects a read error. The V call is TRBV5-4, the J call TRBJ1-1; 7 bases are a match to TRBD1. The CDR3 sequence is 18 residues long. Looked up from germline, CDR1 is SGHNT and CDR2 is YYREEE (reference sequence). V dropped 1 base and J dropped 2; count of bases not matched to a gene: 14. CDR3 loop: CASSLTTGTVTKNTEAFS. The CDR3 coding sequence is TGTGCCAGCAGCTTGACTACCGGGACAGTGACTAAAAACACTGAAGCTTTCTCT.

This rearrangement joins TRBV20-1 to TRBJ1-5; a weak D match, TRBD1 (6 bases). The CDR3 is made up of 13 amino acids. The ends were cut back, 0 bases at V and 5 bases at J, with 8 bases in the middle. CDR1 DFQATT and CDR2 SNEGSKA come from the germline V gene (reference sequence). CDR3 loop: CSAREAGDQPQHF. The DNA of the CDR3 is TGCAGTGCTAGAGAGGCAGGGGATCAGCCCCAGCATTTT.

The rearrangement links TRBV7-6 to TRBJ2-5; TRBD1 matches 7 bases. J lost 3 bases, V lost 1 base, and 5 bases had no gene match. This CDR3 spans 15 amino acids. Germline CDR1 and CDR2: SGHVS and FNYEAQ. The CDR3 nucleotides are TGTGCCAGCAGCTTAGGGGGGACAGTAAAAGAGACCCAGTACTTC. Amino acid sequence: CASSLGGTVKETQYF.

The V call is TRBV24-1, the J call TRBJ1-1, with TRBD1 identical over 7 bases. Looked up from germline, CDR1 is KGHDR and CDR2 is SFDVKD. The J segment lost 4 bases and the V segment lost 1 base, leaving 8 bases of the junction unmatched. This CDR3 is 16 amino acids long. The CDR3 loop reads CATSDLRPTGITEAFF. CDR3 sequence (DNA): TGTGCCACCAGTGATTTACGACCGACAGGGATCACTGAAGCTTTCTTT.

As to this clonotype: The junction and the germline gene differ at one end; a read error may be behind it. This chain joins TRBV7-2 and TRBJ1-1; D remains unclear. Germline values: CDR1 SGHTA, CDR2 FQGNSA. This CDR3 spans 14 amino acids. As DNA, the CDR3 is TGTGCCAGCAGCTCAACGTCGGCGAACACTGAATCTTTCTTT. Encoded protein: CASSSTSANTESFF. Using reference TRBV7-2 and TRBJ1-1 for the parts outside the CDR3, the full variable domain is GAGVSQSPSNKVTEKGKDVELRCDPISGHTALYWYRQSLGQGLEFLIYFQGNSAPDKSGLPSDRFSAERTGGSVSTLTIQRTQQEDSAVYLCASSSTSANTESFFGQGTRLTVV.

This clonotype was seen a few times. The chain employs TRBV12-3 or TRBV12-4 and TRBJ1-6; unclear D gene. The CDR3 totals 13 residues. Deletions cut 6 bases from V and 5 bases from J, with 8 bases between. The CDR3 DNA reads TGTGCCAGCAGGCCAGGCGATAATTCACCCCTCCACTTT. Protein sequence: CASRPGDNSPLHF.

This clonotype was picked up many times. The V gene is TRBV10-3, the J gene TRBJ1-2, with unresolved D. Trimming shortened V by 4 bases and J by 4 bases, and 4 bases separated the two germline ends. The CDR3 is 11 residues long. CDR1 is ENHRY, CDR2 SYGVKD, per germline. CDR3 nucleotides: TGTGCCATCAGTGGGGGCTATGGCTACACCTTC. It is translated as CAISGGYGYTF.

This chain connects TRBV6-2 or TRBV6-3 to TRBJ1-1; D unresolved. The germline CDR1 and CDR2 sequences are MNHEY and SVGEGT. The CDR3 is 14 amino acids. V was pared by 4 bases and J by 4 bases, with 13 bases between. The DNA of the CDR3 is TGTGCCAGCAGTTTCCCAAGAGCCGGCACTGAAGCTTTCTTT. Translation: CASSFPRAGTEAFF.

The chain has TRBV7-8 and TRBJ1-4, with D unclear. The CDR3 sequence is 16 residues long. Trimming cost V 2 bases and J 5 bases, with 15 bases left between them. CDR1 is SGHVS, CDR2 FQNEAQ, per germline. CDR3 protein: CASSLRETRYNEKLFF. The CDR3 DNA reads TGTGCCAGCAGCTTACGGGAGACTCGGTACAATGAAAAACTGTTTTTT.

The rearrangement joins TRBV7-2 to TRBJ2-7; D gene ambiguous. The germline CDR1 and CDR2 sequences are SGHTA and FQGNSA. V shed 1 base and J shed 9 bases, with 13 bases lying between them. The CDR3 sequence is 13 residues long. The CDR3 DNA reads TGTGCCAGCAGCTTAGTCGATTTTGATGGGCAGTACTTC. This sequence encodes CASSLVDFDGQYF.

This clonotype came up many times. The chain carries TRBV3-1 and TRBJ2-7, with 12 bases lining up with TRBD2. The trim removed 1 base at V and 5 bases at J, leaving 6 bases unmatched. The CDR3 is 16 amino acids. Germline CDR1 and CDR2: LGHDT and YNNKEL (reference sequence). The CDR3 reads CASSQGGLAGSHEQYF. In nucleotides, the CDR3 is TGTGCCAGCAGCCAAGGCGGACTAGCGGGATCCCACGAGCAGTACTTC.

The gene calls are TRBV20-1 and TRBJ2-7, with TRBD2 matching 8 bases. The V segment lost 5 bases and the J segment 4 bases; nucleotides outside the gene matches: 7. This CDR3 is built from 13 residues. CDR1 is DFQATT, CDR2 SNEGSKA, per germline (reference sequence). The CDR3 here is CSAYGGAGYEQYF. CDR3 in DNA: TGCAGTGCTTACGGGGGGGCCGGGTACGAGCAGTACTTC.

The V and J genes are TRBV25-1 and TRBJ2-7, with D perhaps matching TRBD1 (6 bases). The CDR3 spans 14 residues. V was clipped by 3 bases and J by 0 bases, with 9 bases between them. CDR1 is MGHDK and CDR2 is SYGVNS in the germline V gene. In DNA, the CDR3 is TGTGCCAGCAGTGAGACAGGCCCCTCCTACGAGCAGTACTTC. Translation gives CASSETGPSYEQYF.

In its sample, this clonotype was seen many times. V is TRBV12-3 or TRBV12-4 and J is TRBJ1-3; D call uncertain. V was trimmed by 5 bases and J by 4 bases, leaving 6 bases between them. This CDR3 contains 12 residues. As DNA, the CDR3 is TGTGCCAGCAGTATAACAGGAAACACCATATATTTT. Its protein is CASSITGNTIYF.

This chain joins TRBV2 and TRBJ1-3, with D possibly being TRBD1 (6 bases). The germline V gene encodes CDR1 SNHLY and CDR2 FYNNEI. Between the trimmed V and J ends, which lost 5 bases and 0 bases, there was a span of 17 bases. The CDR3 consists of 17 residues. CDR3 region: CASSLSTGAFSGNTIYF. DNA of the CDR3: TGTGCCAGCAGTTTATCGACGGGGGCCTTCTCTGGAAACACCATATATTTT.

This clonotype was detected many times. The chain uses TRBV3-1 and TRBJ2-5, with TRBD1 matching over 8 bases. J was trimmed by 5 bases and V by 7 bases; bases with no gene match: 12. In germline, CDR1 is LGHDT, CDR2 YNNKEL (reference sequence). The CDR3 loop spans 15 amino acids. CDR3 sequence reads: CASTAGRGPGETQYF. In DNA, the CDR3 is TGTGCCAGCACCGCGGGCAGGGGGCCGGGTGAGACCCAGTACTTC.

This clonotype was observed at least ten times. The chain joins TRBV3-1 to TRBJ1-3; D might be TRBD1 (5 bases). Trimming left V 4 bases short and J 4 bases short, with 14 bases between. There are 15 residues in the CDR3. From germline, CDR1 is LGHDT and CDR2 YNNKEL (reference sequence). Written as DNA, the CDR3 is TGTGCCAGCAGCCCCCTCAGGGACGCCGGAAACACCATATATTTT. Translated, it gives CASSPLRDAGNTIYF.

CDR3 sequence: CASSTGVPYEQYF. CDR3 in DNA: TGTGCCAGCAGCACAGGGGTGCCCTACGAGCAGTACTTC. The V gene is TRBV11-3, the J gene TRBJ2-7, with 7 bases matching TRBD1. Per germline, CDR1 SGHNT and CDR2 YENEEA. The CDR3 totals 13 residues. V shed 5 bases, J shed 2 bases, and the junction held 3 bases outside the gene matches.

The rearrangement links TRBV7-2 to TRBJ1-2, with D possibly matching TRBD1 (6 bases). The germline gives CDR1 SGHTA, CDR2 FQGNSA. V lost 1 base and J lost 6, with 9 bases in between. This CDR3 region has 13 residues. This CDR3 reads CASSLDRDDGYTF. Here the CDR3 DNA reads TGTGCCAGCAGCTTAGACAGGGATGATGGCTACACCTTC.